Sequencing of this T cell receptor beta chain was carried out in a study of OX40 agonist ivuxolimab in advanced cancers. Study at large: Of the patients, three showed partial responses, one with hepatocellular carcinoma and two with cutaneous melanoma.

This CDR3 is built from 14 residues. Trimming left V 4 bases short and J 2 bases short, with 12 bases between. Germline loops: CDR1 SGHNT, CDR2 YYREEE (reference sequence). On this clone: Its target is unknown.

The study, taken as a whole, reports: By week 6 at 0.1 to 3.0 mg/kg, blood CD4+ and CD8+ T cells had expanded clonally.

Generated by immunoSEQ multiplex PCR, the TCRdb table keeps only in-frame clones and is missing some. The table records about 66,000 clones, roughly four fifths of them present only once. This receptor was obtained from an adult with an advanced solid tumor such as melanoma, head and neck, liver or kidney cancer. Sequencing used CD4+ or CD8+ T cells sorted from blood, obtained in a trial of the OX40 agonist ivuxolimab. The chain carries TRBV5-4 and TRBJ2-5, with a weak D call TRBD1 (6 bases). The CDR3, as DNA: TGTGCCAGCAGCGAAGGGGGTTCACAAGAGACCCAGTACTTC. This gives the protein CASSEGGSQETQYF.